These T cell receptor beta chains were read from a single sample in a study of long-term antiretroviral therapy in people with HIV. The data were produced by immunoSEQ multiplex PCR, yet TCRdb's version contains in-frame clones alone and is incomplete. The sample yields roughly 24,000 clones, 85% to 90% seen once. Sample: unsorted PBMCs, taken 1.8 years before starting antiretroviral therapy. These receptor sequences come from a woman in her twenties or thirties with HIV. Both conserved end residues are part of each CDR3. The order of the fields is V gene, clone size, D gene, J gene, CDR3 protein, CDR3 DNA. The D gene is left open where the match is weak. The size of a clone is reported for some rows only, either as once, few or many, or as a class for expanded clones.

TRBV18	few	NA	TRBJ2-2	CASSPTRVGYENTGELFF	TGTGCCAGCTCACCCACCCGGGTGGGATACGAGAACACCGGGGAGCTGTTTTTT
TRBV5-1	NA	NA	TRBJ2-5	CASSSSGGGQETQYF	TGCGCCAGCAGCTCCTCCGGGGGCGGCCAAGAGACCCAGTACTTC
TRBV7-2	NA	NA	TRBJ2-1	CASSSKSGVGLHNEQFF	TGTGCCAGCAGCTCTAAATCGGGGGTCGGTTTGCACAATGAGCAGTTCTTC
TRBV5-1	NA	NA	TRBJ1-2	CASSLDFDGYTF	TGCGCCAGCAGCTTGGACTTCGATGGCTACACCTTC
TRBV18	NA	TRBD1	TRBJ2-3	CASSPDRQDTQYF	TGTGCCAGCTCACCGGACAGGCAGGATACGCAGTATTTT
TRBV6-5	NA	NA	TRBJ1-2	CASTSGQPYGYTF	TGTGCCAGCACCTCCGGACAGCCTTATGGCTACACCTTC
TRBV5-6	NA	TRBD1	TRBJ2-2	CASSSDRGLSGELFF	TGTGCCAGCAGCTCGGACAGGGGGCTATCCGGGGAGCTGTTTTTT
TRBV6-6	NA	NA	TRBJ2-3	CASSRGLGVGDTQYF	TGTGCCAGCAGTCGGGGACTGGGGGTAGGAGATACGCAGTATTTT
TRBV7-6	NA	NA	TRBJ2-7	CASSSDPYEQYF	TGTGCCAGCAGTTCGGACCCTTACGAGCAGTACTTC
TRBV30	NA	NA	TRBJ2-7	CAWSYSPYEQYF	TGTGCCTGGAGTTACAGCCCCTACGAGCAGTACTTC
TRBV5-1	NA	TRBD2	TRBJ2-1	CASSGRGTKADEQFF	TGCGCCAGCAGTGGGAGGGGAACAAAAGCGGATGAGCAGTTCTTC
TRBV5-6	NA	NA	TRBJ2-5	CASRSSRDGGETQYF	TGTGCCAGCAGGAGCAGCCGGGACGGCGGAGAGACCCAGTACTTC
TRBV9	once	NA	TRBJ1-6	CASSSPQGNNSPLHF	TGTGCCAGCAGCTCTCCACAGGGTAACAATTCACCCCTCCACTTT
TRBV5-1	NA	NA	TRBJ2-5	CASSPGPWETQYF	TGCGCCAGCAGCCCTGGACCCTGGGAGACCCAGTACTTC
TRBV13	NA	NA	TRBJ2-3	CASSSGHTDTQYF	TGTGCCAGCAGCTCTGGTCACACAGATACGCAGTATTTT
TRBV9	NA	NA	TRBJ2-7	CASSVGSQGSYEQYF	TGTGCCAGCAGCGTAGGTAGCCAGGGATCCTACGAGCAGTACTTC
TRBV6-1	NA	NA	TRBJ1-2	CASSEGASGYTF	TGTGCCAGCAGTGAAGGGGCAAGCGGCTACACCTTC
TRBV7-2	once	NA	TRBJ2-1	CASILGGTPVYNEQFF	TGTGCCAGCATCCTTGGTGGGACACCAGTCTACAATGAGCAGTTCTTC
TRBV9	NA	NA	TRBJ1-5	CASSLPSGTPPRYSNQPQHF	TGTGCCAGCAGCTTACCATCCGGGACACCCCCGAGATATAGCAATCAGCCCCAGCATTTT
TRBV28	NA	TRBD1	TRBJ2-6	CASSPGQILSGANVLTF	TGTGCCAGCAGTCCGGGACAGATCCTCTCTGGGGCCAACGTCCTGACTTTC
TRBV6-6	once	NA	TRBJ1-4	CASSYGSGIRNEKLFF	TGTGCCAGCAGTTACGGGTCAGGAATTCGTAATGAAAAACTGTTTTTT
TRBV5-1	NA	NA	TRBJ1-1	CASSLAEGRGTEAFF	TGCGCCAGCAGCTTGGCGGAGGGCCGGGGCACTGAAGCTTTCTTT
TRBV6-1	NA	NA	TRBJ2-2	CASRVYTGELFF	TGTGCCAGCAGGGTATACACCGGGGAGCTGTTTTTT
TRBV20-1	NA	NA	TRBJ2-2	CSARRAGELFF	TGCAGTGCGCGTAGGGCCGGGGAGCTGTTTTTT
TRBV4-2	NA	TRBD1	TRBJ2-1	CASSQNPGQGIYNEQFF	TGTGCCAGCAGCCAGAACCCGGGACAGGGAATTTACAATGAGCAGTTCTTC
TRBV28	NA	NA	TRBJ1-1	CASSLFAGSNTEAFF	TGTGCCAGCAGTTTATTCGCAGGCTCGAACACTGAAGCTTTCTTT
TRBV29-1	NA	TRBD2	TRBJ2-1	CSVTPGGTFGGGNEQFF	TGCAGCGTCACACCGGGAGGCACGTTTGGGGGTGGGAATGAGCAGTTCTTC
TRBV30	NA	TRBD1	TRBJ2-3	CAWTRTGGADTQYF	TGTGCCTGGACTCGGACAGGGGGGGCAGATACGCAGTATTTT
TRBV5-6	NA	NA	TRBJ2-1	CASSERQVYNEQFF	TGTGCCAGCAGCGAGAGACAGGTTTACAATGAGCAGTTCTTC
TRBV19	NA	NA	TRBJ2-5	CATAELYQETQYF	TGTGCCACCGCTGAGTTGTACCAAGAGACCCAGTACTTC
TRBV30	NA	NA	TRBJ2-3	CAWSSAENTDTQYF	TGTGCCTGGAGCTCGGCGGAGAACACAGATACGCAGTATTTT
TRBV7-3	NA	TRBD2	TRBJ2-5	CASSSGDGGALETQYF	TGTGCCAGCAGCTCGGGAGACGGGGGGGCCCTAGAGACCCAGTACTTC
TRBV5-1	NA	TRBD1	TRBJ2-5	CASSLGTAVGQETQYF	TGCGCCAGCAGCCTCGGGACAGCGGTTGGCCAAGAGACCCAGTACTTC
TRBV5-1	NA	NA	TRBJ1-1	CASSLGPSEAFF	TGCGCCAGCAGCTTGGGACCATCTGAAGCTTTCTTT
TRBV19	NA	NA	TRBJ1-1	CASSLGPGRGDTEAFF	TGTGCCAGTAGTCTCGGGCCCGGGAGAGGCGACACTGAAGCTTTCTTT
TRBV20-1	NA	NA	TRBJ2-1	CSADRGNEQFF	TGCAGTGCCGACCGGGGCAATGAGCAGTTCTTC
TRBV10-3	NA	TRBD1	TRBJ2-5	CASAQGAKETQYF	TGTGCCTCGGCCCAGGGGGCCAAAGAGACCCAGTACTTC
TRBV30	NA	TRBD2	TRBJ2-2	CVIQAGGISDGTGELFF	TGTGTCATTCAAGCGGGGGGGATTTCCGATGGGACCGGGGAGCTGTTTTTT
TRBV27	NA	TRBD1	TRBJ1-4	CASRSGGSTNEKLFF	TGTGCCAGCAGATCAGGGGGCTCAACTAATGAAAAACTGTTTTTT
TRBV2	NA	NA	TRBJ1-2	CASSRTWDSYTF	TGTGCCAGCAGCCGAACGTGGGATAGCTACACCTTC
TRBV4-1	few	NA	TRBJ1-2	CASSQGVTETYNYGYTF	TGCGCCAGCAGCCAAGGGGTGACAGAGACGTATAACTATGGCTACACCTTC
TRBV30	NA	NA	TRBJ1-3	CAWSVPGRGRNSGNTIYF	TGTGCCTGGAGTGTACCCGGGAGGGGCAGGAACTCTGGAAACACCATATATTTT
TRBV5-5	once	TRBD1	TRBJ2-6	CASSLGPGQPASGANVLTF	TGTGCCAGCAGCTTGGGGCCGGGACAGCCTGCCTCTGGGGCCAACGTCCTGACTTTC
TRBV11-3	once	NA	TRBJ2-2	CASSPRDTGELFF	TGTGCCAGCAGCCCCAGGGACACCGGGGAGCTGTTTTTT
TRBV4-2	NA	NA	TRBJ2-1	CASSQVEGVNYNEQFF	TGTGCCAGCAGCCAAGTTGAGGGGGTTAACTACAATGAGCAGTTCTTC